This TCR beta chain stems from a study of blood T cells in healthy people across ages. Across the whole study: About one barcoded beta molecule per two T cells came from capture by template switching.

This clonotype has at least ten counts. The antigen remains undetermined. The people who gave samples were healthy Caucasians from Russia, aged roughly 6 to 90. Study-level points and caveats: Higher naive T cell percentage went strongly together with higher TCR beta diversity.

Together with a sample-barcoded 5' primer, a J-beta primer mix was included in a second PCR lasting roughly 7 to 11 cycles. Each cDNA was tagged by a template-switch adaptor containing 12 random nucleotides. Each CDR3 protein is one row after TCRdb ran MiXCR on the 5' RACE reads. The table shows 1.5 million to 2 million distinct CDR3 sequences, with about 31% occurring only once. V shed 3 bases, J shed 0 bases, and the junction held 5 bases outside the gene matches. This CDR3 has 17 amino acids. Germline CDR1 is SGHRS and CDR2 is YFSETQ. This TCR was recovered from a woman aged 25 to 39 in good health. The sequencing sample was made of blood. V and J are TRBV5-1 and TRBJ2-1; 11 bases map to TRBD2. CDR3 coding DNA: TGCGCCAGCAGCTACCTAGCGGGGGGAAGCTCCTACAATGAGCAGTTCTTC. As protein: CASSYLAGGSSYNEQFF.